Described below is a single T cell receptor beta chain sequence and its context. Its antigen is as yet unknown. Germline CDR1 and CDR2: KGHSY and FQNENV. The CDR3 has 15 residues. Deletions cut 2 bases from V and 0 bases from J, with 8 bases between. The method was immunoSEQ multiplex PCR; TCRdb's version includes in-frame clones alone and lacks a portion of them. In the table there are about 150,000 clones, around 93% of which are singletons. This entry comes from a study of T cell responses to AZD1222 COVID-19 vaccine. Whole-study results and caveats: Repertoire sampling occurred only after the peak T cell response.

Sequenced material: peripheral blood, taken on day 0 of AZD1222 vaccination. V and J are TRBV16 and TRBJ1-3; possible D gene TRBD1, 6 bases. The sequence was collected from an adult in good health. The CDR3 loop reads CASSQQGNSGNTIYF. The CDR3 DNA reads TGTGCCAGCAGCCAACAGGGGAACTCTGGAAACACCATATATTTT.